The T cell receptor (beta chain) under discussion was sequenced for a study of blood T cell repertoires in COVID-19. Study-wide background: Samples representing acute and convalescent COVID-19 were sourced from the United States, Italy and Spain. From T cells, B-cell-depleted T cells, or PBMCs came the material, which was cDNA or gDNA.

Clones were sequenced by immunoSEQ multiplex PCR, and TCRdb holds only the in-frame ones, with some missing. The repertoire holds roughly 280,000 clones, with about 90% as singletons. V shed 0 bases and J shed 3 bases, with 8 bases lying between them. The CDR3 length is 15 residues. From germline, CDR1 is LGHDT and CDR2 YNNKEL (reference sequence). Study members were between about 18 and 95 years old and lived in 20 to 30 US regions. Participant-given clinical history determined each cohort assignment. V gene TRBV3-1 (or the pseudogene TRBV3-2) combines with J gene TRBJ2-2, with D maybe TRBD1 (5 bases). The receptor was derived from a woman aged 25 to 45 with acute COVID-19. Input material: PBMCs or T cells enriched from blood (not recorded which). This chain's CDR3 is CASSQDPRDTGELFF. The CDR3 region has the DNA TGTGCCAGCAGCCAAGATCCCAGGGACACCGGGGAGCTGTTTTTT.